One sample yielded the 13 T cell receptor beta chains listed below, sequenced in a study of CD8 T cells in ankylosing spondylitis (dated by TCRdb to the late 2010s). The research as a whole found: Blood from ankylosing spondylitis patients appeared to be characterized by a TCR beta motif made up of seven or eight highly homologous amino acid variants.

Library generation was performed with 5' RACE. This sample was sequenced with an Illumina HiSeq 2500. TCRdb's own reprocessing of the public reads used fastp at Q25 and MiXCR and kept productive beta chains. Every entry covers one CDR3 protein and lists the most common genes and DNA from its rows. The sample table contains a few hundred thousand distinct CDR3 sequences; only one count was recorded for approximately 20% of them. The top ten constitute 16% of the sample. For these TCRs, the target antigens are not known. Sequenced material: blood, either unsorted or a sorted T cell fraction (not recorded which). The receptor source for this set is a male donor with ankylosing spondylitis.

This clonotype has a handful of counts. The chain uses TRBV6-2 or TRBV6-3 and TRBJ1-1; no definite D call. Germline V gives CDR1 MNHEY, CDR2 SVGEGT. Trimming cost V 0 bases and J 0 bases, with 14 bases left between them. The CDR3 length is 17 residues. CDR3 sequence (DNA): TGTGCCAGCAGTTACTCACACGGGCTCGGGGTGAACACTGAAGCTTTCTTT. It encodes CASSYSHGLGVNTEAFF.

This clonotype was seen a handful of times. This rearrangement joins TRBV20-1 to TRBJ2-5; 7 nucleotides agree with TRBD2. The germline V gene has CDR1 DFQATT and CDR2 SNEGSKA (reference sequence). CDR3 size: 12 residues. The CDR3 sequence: CSGAGNQETQYF. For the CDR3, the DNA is TGCAGCGGAGCGGGAAACCAAGAGACCCAGTACTTC.

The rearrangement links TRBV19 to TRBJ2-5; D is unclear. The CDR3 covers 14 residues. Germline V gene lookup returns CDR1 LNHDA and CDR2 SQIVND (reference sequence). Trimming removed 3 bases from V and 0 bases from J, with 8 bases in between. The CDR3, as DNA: TGTGCCAGTAGTATGTCCACAAACCAAGAGACCCAGTACTTC. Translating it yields CASSMSTNQETQYF.

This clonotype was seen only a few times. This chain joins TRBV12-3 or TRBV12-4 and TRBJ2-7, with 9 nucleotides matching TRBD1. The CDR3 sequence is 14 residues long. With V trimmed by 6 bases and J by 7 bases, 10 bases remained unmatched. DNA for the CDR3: TGTGCCAGCAGCACCGGGACAGGGTCTTTTGAGCAGTACTTC. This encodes CASSTGTGSFEQYF.

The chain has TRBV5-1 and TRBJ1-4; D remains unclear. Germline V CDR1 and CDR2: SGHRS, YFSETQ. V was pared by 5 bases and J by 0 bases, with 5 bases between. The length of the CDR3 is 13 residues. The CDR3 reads CASSAPTNEKLFF. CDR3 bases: TGCGCCAGCAGTGCGCCAACTAATGAAAAACTGTTTTTT.

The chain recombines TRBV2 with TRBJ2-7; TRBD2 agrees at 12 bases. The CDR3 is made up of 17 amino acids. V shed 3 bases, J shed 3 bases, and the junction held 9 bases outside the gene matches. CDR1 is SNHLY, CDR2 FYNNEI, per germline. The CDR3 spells CASSEGLAGGNFYEQYF. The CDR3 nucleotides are TGTGCCAGCAGTGAGGGCCTAGCGGGAGGGAATTTCTACGAGCAGTACTTC.

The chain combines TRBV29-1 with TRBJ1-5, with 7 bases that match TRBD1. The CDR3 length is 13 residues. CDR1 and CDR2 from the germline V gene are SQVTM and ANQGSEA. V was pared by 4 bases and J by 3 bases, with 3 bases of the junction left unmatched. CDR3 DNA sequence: TGCAGCGTTGGGGGACAGCTCAATCAGCCCCAGCATTTT. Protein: CSVGGQLNQPQHF.

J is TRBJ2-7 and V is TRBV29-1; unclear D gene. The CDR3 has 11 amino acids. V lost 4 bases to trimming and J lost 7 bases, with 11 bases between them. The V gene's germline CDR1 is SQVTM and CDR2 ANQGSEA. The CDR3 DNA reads TGCAGCGTTGCTCTGTGGTGGGAGCAGTACTTC. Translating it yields CSVALWWEQYF.

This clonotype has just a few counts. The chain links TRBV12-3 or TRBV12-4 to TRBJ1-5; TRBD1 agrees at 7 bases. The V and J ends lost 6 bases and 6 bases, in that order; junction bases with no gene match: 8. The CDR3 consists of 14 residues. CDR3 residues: CASRPTGAPQPQHF. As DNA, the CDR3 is TGTGCCAGCAGACCTACAGGGGCCCCTCAGCCCCAGCATTTT.

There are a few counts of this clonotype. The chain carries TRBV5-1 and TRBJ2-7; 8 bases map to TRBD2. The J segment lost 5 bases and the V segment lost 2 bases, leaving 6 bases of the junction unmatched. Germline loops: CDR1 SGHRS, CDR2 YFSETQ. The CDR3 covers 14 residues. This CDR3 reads CASSFGTRTDEQYF. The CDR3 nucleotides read TGCGCCAGCAGCTTCGGGACTAGAACCGACGAGCAGTACTTC.

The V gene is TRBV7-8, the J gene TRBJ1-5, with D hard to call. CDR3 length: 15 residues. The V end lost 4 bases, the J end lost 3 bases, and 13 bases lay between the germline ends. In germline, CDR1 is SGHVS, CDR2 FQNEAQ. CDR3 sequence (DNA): TGTGCCAGCAGCTCTAGCGAGGTATCCAATCAGCCCCAGCATTTT. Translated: CASSSSEVSNQPQHF. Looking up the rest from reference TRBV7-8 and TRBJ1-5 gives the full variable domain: GAGVSQSPRYKVAKRGQDVALRCDPISGHVSLFWYQQALGQGPEFLTYFQNEAQLDKSGLPSDRFFAERPEGSVSTLKIQRTQQEDSAVYLCASSSSEVSNQPQHFGDGTRLSIL.

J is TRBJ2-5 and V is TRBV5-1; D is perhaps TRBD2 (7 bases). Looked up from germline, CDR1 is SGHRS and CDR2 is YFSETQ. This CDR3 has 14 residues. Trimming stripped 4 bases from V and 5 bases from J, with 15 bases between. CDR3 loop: CASSESGGLETQYF. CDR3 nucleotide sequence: TGCGCCAGCAGCGAGTCCGGGGGGCTGGAGACCCAGTACTTC. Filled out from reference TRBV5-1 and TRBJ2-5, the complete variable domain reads KAGVTQTPRYLIKTRGQQVTLSCSPISGHRSVSWYQQTPGQGLQFLFEYFSETQRNKGNFPGRFSGRQFSNSRSEMNVSTLELGDSALYLCASSESGGLETQYFGPGTRLLVL.

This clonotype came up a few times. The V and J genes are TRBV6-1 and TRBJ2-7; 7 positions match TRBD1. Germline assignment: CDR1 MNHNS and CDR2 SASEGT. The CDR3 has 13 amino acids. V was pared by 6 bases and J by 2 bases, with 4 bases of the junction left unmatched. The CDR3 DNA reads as TGTGCCAGCAGGCACAGGGGTCCCTACGAGCAGTACTTC. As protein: CASRHRGPYEQYF.